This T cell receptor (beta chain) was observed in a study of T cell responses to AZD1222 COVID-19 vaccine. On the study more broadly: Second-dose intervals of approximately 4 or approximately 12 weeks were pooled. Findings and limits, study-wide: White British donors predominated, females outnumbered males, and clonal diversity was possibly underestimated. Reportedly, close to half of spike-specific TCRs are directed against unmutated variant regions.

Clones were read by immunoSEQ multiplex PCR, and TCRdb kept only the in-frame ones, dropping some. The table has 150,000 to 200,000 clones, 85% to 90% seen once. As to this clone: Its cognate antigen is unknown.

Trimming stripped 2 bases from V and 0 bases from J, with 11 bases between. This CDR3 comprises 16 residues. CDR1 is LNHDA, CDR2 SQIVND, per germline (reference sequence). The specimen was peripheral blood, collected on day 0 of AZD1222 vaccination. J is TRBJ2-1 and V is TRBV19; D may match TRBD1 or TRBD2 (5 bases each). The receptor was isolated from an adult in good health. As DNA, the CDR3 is TGTGCCAGTAGTATATGGGGGTCCAGCTCCTACAATGAGCAGTTCTTC. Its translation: CASSIWGSSSYNEQFF.